This T cell receptor beta chain was sequenced in a study of blood T cell repertoires in COVID-19. There are 14 residues in the CDR3. V lost 4 bases and J lost 6, with 13 bases in between. Germline lookup yields CDR1 MDHEN and CDR2 SYDVKM. The protocol was immunoSEQ multiplex PCR, while the TCRdb copy is restricted to in-frame clones and leaves out a portion. Found here are some 150,000 clones, over 70% of them singletons; the top ten hold approximately 4%. This clone was observed once. Material for sequencing was PBMCs or T cells enriched from blood (not recorded which). V is TRBV28 and J is TRBJ1-5; D unresolved. The sequence was collected from a woman in her fifties or sixties in a cohort exposed to, infected with or recovered from COVID-19 (not recorded which). The CDR3 DNA is TGTGCCAGCAGTTCCACGGGAGAAACTCAGCCCCAGCATTTT. It codes for CASSSTGETQPQHF.